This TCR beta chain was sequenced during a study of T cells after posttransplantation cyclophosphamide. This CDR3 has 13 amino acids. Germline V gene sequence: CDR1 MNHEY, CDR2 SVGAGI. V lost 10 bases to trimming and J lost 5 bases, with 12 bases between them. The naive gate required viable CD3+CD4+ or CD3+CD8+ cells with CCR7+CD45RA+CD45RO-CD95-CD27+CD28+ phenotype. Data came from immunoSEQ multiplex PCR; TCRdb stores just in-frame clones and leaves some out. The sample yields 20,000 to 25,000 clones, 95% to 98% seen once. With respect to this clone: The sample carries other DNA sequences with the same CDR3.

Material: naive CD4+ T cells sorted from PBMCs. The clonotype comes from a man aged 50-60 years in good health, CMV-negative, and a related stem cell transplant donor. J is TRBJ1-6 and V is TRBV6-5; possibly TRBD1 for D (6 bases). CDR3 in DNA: TGTGCCACAACGGGACAAAATAATTCACCCCTCCACTTT. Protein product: CATTGQNNSPLHF.